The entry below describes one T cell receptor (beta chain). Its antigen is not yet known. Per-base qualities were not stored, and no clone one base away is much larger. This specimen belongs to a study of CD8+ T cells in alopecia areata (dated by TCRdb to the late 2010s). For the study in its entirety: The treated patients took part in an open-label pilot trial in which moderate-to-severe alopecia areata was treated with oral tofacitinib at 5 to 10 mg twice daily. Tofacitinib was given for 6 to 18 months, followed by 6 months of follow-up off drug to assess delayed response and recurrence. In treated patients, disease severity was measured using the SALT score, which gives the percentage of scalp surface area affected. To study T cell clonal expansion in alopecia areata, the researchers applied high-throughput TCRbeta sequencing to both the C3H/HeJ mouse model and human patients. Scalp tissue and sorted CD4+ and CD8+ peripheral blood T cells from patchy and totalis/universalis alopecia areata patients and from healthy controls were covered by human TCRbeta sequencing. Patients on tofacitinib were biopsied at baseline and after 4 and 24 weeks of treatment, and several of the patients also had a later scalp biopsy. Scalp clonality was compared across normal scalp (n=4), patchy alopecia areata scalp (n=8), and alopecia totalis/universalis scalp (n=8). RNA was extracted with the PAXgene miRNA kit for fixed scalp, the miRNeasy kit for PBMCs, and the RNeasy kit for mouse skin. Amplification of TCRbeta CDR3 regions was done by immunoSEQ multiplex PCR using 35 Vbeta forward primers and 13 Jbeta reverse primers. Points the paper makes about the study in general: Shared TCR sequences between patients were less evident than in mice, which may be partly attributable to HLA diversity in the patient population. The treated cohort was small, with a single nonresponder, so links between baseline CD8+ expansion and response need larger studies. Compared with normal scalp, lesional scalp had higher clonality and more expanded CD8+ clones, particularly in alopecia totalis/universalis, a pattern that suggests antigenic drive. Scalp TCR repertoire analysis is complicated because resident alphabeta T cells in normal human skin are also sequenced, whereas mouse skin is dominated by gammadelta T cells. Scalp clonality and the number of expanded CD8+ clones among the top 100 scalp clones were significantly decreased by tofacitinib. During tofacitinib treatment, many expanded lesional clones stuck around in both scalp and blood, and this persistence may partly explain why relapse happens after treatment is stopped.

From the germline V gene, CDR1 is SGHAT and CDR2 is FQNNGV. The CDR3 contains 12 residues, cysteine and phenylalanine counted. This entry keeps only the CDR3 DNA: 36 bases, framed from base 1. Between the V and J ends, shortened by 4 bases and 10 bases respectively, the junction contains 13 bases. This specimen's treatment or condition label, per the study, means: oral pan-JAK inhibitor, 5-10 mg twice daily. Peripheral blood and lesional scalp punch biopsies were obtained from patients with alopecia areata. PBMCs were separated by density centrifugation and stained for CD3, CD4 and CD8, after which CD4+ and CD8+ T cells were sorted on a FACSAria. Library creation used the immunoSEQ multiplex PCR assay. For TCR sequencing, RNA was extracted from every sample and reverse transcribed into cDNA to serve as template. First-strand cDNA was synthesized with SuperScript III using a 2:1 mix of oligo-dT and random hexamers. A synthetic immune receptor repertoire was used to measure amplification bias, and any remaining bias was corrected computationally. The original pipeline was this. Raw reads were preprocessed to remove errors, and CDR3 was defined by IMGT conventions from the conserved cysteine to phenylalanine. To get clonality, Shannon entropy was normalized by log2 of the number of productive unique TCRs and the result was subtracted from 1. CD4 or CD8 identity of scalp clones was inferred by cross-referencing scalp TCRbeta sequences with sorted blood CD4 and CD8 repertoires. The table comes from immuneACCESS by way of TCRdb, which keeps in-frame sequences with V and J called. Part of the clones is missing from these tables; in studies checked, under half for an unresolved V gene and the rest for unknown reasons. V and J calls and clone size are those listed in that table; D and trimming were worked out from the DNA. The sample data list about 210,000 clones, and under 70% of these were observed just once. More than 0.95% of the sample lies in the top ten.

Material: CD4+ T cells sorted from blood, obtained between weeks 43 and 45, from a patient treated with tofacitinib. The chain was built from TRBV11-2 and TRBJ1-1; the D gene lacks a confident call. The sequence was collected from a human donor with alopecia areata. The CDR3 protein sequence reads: CASSSGPPGAFF. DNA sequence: TGTGCCAGCAGCTCTGGGCCGCCGGGAGCTTTCTTT.